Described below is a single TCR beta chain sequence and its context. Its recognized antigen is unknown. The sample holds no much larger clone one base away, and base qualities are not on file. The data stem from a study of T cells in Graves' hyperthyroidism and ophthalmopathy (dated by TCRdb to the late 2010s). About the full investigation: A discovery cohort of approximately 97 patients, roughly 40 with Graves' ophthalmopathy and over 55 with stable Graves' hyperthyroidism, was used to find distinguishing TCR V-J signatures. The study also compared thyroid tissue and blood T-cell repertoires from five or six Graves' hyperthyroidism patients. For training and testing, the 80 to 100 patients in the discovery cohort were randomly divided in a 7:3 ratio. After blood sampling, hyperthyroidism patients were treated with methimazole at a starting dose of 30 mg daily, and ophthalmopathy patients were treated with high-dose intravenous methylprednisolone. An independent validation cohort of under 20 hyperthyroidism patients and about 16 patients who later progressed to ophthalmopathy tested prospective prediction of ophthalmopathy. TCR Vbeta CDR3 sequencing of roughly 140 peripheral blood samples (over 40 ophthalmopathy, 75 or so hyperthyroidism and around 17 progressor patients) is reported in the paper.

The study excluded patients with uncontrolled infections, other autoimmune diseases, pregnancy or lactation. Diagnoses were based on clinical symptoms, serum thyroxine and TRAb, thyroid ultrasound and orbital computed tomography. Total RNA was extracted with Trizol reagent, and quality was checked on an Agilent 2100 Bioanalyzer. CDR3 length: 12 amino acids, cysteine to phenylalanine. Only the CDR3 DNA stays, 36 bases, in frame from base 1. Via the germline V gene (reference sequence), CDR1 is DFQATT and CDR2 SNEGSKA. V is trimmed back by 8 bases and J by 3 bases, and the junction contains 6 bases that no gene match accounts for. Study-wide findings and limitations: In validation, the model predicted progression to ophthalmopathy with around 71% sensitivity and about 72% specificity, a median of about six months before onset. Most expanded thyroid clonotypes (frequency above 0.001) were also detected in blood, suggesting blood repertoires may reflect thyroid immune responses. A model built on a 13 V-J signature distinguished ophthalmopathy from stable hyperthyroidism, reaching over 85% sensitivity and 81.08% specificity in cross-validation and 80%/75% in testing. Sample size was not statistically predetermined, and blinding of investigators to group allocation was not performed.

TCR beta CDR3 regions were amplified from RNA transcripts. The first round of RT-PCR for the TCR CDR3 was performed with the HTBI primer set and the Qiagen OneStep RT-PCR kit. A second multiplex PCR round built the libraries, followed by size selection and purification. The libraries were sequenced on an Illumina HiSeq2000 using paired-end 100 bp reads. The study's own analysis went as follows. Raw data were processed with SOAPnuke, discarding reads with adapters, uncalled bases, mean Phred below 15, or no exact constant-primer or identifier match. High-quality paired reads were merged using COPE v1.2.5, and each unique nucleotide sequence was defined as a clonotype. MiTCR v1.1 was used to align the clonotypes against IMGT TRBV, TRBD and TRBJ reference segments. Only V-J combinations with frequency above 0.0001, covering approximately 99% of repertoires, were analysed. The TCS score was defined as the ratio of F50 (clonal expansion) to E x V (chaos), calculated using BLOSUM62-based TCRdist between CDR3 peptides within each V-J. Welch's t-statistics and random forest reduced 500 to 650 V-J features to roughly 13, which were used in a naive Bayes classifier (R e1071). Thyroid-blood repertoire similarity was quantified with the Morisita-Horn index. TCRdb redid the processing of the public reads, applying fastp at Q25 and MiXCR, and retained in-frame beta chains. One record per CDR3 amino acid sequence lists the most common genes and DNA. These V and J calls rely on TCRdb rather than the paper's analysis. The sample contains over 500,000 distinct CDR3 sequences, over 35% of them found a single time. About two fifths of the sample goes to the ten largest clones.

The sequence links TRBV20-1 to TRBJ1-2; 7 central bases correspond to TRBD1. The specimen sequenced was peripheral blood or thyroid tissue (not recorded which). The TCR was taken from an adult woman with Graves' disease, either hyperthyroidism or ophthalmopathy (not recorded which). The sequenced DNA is TGCAGTTTAGCCGGGACAGACTATGGCTACACCTTC. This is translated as CSLAGTDYGYTF.